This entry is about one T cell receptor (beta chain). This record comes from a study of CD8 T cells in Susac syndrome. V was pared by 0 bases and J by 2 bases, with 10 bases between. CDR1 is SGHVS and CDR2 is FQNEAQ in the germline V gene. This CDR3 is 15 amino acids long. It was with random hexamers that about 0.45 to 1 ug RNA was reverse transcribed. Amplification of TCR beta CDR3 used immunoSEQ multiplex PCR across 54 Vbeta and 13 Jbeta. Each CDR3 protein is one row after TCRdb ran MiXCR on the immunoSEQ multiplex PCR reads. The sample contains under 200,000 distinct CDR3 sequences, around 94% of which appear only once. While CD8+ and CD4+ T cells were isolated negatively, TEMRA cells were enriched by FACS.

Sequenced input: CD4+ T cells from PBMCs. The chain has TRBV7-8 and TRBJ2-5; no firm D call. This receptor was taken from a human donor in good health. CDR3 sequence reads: CASSLAFGSQETQYF. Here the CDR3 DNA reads TGTGCCAGCAGCTTAGCGTTCGGCAGTCAAGAGACCCAGTACTTC.